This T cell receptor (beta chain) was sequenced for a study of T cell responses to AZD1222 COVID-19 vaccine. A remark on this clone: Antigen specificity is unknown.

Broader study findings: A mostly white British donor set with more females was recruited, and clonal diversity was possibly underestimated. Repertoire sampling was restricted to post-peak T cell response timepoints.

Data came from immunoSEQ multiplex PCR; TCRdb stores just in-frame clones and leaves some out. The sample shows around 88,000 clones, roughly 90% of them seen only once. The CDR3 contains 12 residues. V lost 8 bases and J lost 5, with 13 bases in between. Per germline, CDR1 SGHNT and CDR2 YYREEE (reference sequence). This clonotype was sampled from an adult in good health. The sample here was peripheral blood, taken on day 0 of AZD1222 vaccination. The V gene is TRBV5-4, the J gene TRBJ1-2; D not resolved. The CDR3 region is CASTDVGYGYTF. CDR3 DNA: TGTGCCAGTACGGACGTCGGTTATGGCTACACCTTC.